The rows below give T cell receptor beta chains drawn from one sample of a study of blood T cells in healthy people across ages. TCRdb analysed the 5' RACE reads with MiXCR anew, one entry per CDR3 protein. The data show 1,500,000 or so distinct CDR3 sequences, less than 45% seen once. Material for sequencing was blood. The receptors stem from a woman aged 18 to 35 in good health. Both conserved end residues are part of each CDR3. D genes are given only for firm matches. Clone size, where shown, is once, few, many, or a class for clones that have expanded.

few	TRBV20-1	NA	TRBJ2-6	14	CSAGPSSGANVLTF	TGCAGTGCTGGACCGAGCTCTGGGGCCAACGTCCTGACTTTC
NA	TRBV4-1	TRBD1	TRBJ1-2	15	CASCQVTGGYYGYTF	TGCGCCAGCTGCCAAGTTACAGGGGGCTACTATGGCTACACCTTC
NA	TRBV25-1	TRBD2	TRBJ2-7	14	CASSIAGGQNEQYF	TGTGCCAGCTCTATAGCGGGGGGGCAGAATGAGCAGTACTTC
NA	TRBV27	NA	TRBJ1-2	14	CASSLRGRNYGYTF	TGTGCCAGCAGTCTAAGGGGCCGTAACTATGGCTACACCTTC
few	TRBV27	NA	TRBJ1-5	14	CASSLSGINQPQHF	TGTGCCAGCAGTCTCTCCGGGATCAATCAGCCCCAGCATTTT
NA	TRBV7-3	TRBD2	TRBJ2-3	16	CASRELAGDSGDTQYF	TGTGCCAGCAGGGAACTAGCGGGAGATTCTGGAGATACGCAGTATTTT
few	TRBV24-1	NA	TRBJ2-1	16	CATSDLRAGSYNEQFF	TGTGCCACCAGTGATTTAAGGGCAGGGTCCTACAATGAGCAGTTCTTC
NA	TRBV11-2	NA	TRBJ2-3	11	CASSDQLTQYF	TGTGCCAGCAGCGACCAGCTTACGCAGTATTTT
few	TRBV20-1	TRBD2	TRBJ2-7	14	CSAREGREIHEQYF	TGCAGTGCTAGAGAGGGGCGGGAGATTCACGAGCAGTACTTC
NA	TRBV29-1	NA	TRBJ1-1	13	CSAIEGGTTEAFF	TGCAGCGCCATAGAGGGGGGGACGACTGAAGCTTTCTTT
few	TRBV18	NA	TRBJ1-6	15	CASSGTARYNSPLHF	TGTGCCAGCTCAGGGACTGCACGCTATAATTCACCCCTCCACTTT
NA	TRBV20-1	NA	TRBJ2-1	14	CSARGDFRSNEQFF	TGCAGTGCTAGGGGGGACTTCAGGAGTAATGAGCAGTTCTTC
NA	TRBV28	TRBD2	TRBJ2-1	16	CARDCDLLAEYNEQFF	TGTGCCAGAGACTGTGACCTCCTAGCGGAGTACAATGAGCAGTTCTTC
NA	TRBV20-1	TRBD2	TRBJ2-1	15	CSADSSGGPYNEQFF	TGCAGTGCGGACTCAAGCGGGGGGCCGTACAATGAGCAGTTCTTC
NA	TRBV7-9	TRBD2	TRBJ2-1	15	CASSLRVAGENEQFF	TGTGCCAGCAGCTTAAGGGTCGCGGGGGAGAATGAGCAGTTCTTC
few	TRBV9	TRBD2	TRBJ2-1	15	CASSAISGGYNEQFF	TGTGCCAGCAGCGCCATTAGCGGGGGTTATAATGAGCAGTTCTTC
few	TRBV7-6	TRBD2	TRBJ2-1	16	CASSLEERGVINEQFF	TGTGCCAGCAGCTTAGAGGAGCGGGGGGTAATCAATGAGCAGTTCTTC
NA	TRBV7-8	TRBD1	TRBJ1-3	15	CASRDGTGGGNTIYF	TGTGCCAGCAGAGATGGGACAGGGGGGGGAAACACCATATATTTT
NA	TRBV5-1	TRBD1	TRBJ1-4	17	CASSPGTVYATNEKLFF	TGCGCCAGCAGCCCCGGGACAGTCTATGCAACTAATGAAAAACTGTTTTTT
NA	TRBV4-1	TRBD2	TRBJ2-3	16	CASSLGDYASTDTQYF	TGCGCCAGCAGCCTAGGGGACTATGCCTCCACAGATACGCAGTATTTT
NA	TRBV4-2	TRBD2	TRBJ2-7	16	CASSQLPGLQTTKQYF	TGTGCCAGCAGCCAGCTCCCGGGACTACAAACTACGAAGCAGTACTTC
few	TRBV15	TRBD2	TRBJ2-1	15	CATSRESGNNDEQFF	TGTGCCACCAGCAGGGAGAGCGGGAATAACGATGAGCAGTTCTTC
NA	TRBV20-1	NA	TRBJ1-2	15	CSARDFARAGDGYTF	TGCAGTGCTAGAGATTTTGCCCGGGCTGGGGATGGCTACACCTTC
NA	TRBV5-1	NA	TRBJ2-1	18	CASRGRRVRGSSYNEQFF	TGCGCCAGCAGGGGTCGGCGCGTGAGGGGAAGCTCCTACAATGAGCAGTTCTTC
NA	TRBV7-9	TRBD1	TRBJ2-5	16	CASSPLSTGGGQTQYF	TGTGCCAGCAGCCCCCTGTCTACAGGGGGCGGACAGACCCAGTACTTC
NA	TRBV4-1	NA	TRBJ1-6	17	CASSRMPDSSYNSPLHF	TGCGCCAGCAGCCGCATGCCGGACAGCTCCTATAATTCACCCCTCCACTTT
few	TRBV24-1	NA	TRBJ2-1	12	CATGTSYNEQFF	TGTGCCACTGGGACATCCTACAATGAGCAGTTCTTC
NA	TRBV7-2	NA	TRBJ1-1	16	CASSLVPSVMNTEAFF	TGTGCCAGCAGCTTAGTTCCCAGCGTGATGAACACTGAAGCTTTCTTT
few	TRBV12-3/TRBV12-4	NA	TRBJ1-6	15	CASLSGGADNSPLHF	TGTGCCAGCCTATCCGGCGGCGCTGATAATTCACCCCTCCACTTT
NA	TRBV7-9	NA	TRBJ1-1	14	CAGRLSGVSTEAFF	TGTGCCGGCCGACTAAGTGGGGTAAGCACTGAAGCTTTCTTT
NA	TRBV6-5	TRBD1	TRBJ1-5	15	CASSYSGQGKQPQHF	TGTGCCAGCAGTTACTCGGGACAGGGGAAGCAGCCCCAGCATTTT
NA	TRBV7-9	NA	TRBJ1-1	13	CASSRRRGTEAFF	TGTGCCAGCAGCCGGAGGCGGGGGACTGAAGCTTTCTTT
NA	TRBV11-2	TRBD1	TRBJ2-3	16	CACSLVQGVGTDTQYF	TGTGCCTGCAGCTTAGTCCAGGGGGTCGGCACAGATACGCAGTATTTT
NA	TRBV7-2	TRBD2	TRBJ2-7	16	CASSLATSGGRYEQYF	TGTGCCAGCAGCTTAGCTACTAGCGGGGGCCGATACGAGCAGTACTTC
NA	TRBV7-2	NA	TRBJ1-2	14	CASSFQGFNYGYTF	TGTGCCAGCAGCTTTCAGGGGTTCAACTATGGCTACACCTTC
NA	TRBV20-1	NA	TRBJ2-4	17	CSARNPTGNVAKNIQYF	TGCAGTGCTAGAAATCCAACAGGGAATGTAGCCAAAAACATTCAGTACTTC
NA	TRBV20-1	TRBD1	TRBJ1-5	15	CSARDPTGGWQPQHF	TGCAGTGCTAGAGATCCAACAGGGGGTTGGCAGCCCCAGCATTTT
NA	TRBV5-1	NA	TRBJ2-3	15	CASSDRQTSTDTQCF	TGCGCCAGCAGCGACCGACAAACTAGCACAGATACGCAGTGTTTT
few	TRBV7-7	NA	TRBJ2-5	16	CASSLRKDSFQETQYF	TGTGCTAGCAGTTTGCGAAAGGACAGTTTTCAAGAGACCCAGTACTTC
NA	TRBV20-1	TRBD2	TRBJ2-3	14	CSASSTSSTDTQYF	TGCAGTGCTAGTTCGACTAGCTCCACAGATACGCAGTATTTT
NA	TRBV7-9	TRBD2	TRBJ2-3	16	CASRAAGGGWTDTQYF	TGTGCCAGCAGAGCCGCGGGAGGGGGTTGGACAGATACGCAGTATTTT
NA	TRBV20-1	NA	TRBJ1-1	13	CSAILDRNTEAFF	TGCAGTGCTATACTCGACAGAAACACTGAAGCTTTCTTT
few	TRBV7-9	TRBD1	TRBJ2-1	13	CASSLQGDLGQFF	TGTGCCAGCAGCTTACAGGGGGACCTGGGGCAGTTCTTC
few	TRBV6-6	NA	TRBJ2-5	10	CASSSGQQYF	TGTGCCAGCAGTTCAGGACAGCAGTACTTC
few	TRBV20-1	NA	TRBJ2-1	12	CSASFSRGEQFF	TGCAGTGCTAGTTTCTCCCGGGGGGAGCAGTTCTTC
NA	TRBV20-1	NA	TRBJ2-5	13	CSAVGGPEETQYF	TGCAGTGCTGTGGGGGGGCCGGAGGAGACCCAGTACTTC
few	TRBV7-9	NA	TRBJ1-2	14	CASSSAGERYGYTF	TGTGCCAGCAGCTCCGCGGGGGAACGGTATGGCTACACCTTC
NA	TRBV6-1	TRBD1	TRBJ1-2	19	CASSEAVPAGTGPNYGYTF	TGTGCCAGCAGTGAAGCAGTCCCTGCCGGGACAGGGCCGAACTATGGCTACACCTTC
NA	TRBV7-9	NA	TRBJ2-1	16	CASSLAGQGSYNEQFF	TGTGCCAGCAGCTTAGCAGGTCAAGGCTCCTACAATGAGCAGTTCTTC
once	TRBV24-1	TRBD2	TRBJ2-2	19	CATSDWGLTSGGYTGELFF	TGTGCCACCAGTGATTGGGGGCTTACTAGCGGGGGATACACCGGGGAGCTGTTTTTT